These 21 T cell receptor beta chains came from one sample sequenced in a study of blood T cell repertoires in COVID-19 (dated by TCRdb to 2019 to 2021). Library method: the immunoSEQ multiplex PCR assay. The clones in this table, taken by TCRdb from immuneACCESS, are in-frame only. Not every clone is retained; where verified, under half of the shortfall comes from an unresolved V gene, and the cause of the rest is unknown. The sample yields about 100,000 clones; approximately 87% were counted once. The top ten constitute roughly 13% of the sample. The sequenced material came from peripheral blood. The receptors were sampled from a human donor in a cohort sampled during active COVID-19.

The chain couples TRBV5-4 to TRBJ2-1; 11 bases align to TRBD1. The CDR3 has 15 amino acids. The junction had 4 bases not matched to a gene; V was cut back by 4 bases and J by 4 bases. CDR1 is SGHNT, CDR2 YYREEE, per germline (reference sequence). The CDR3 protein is CASSPDRGRYNEQFF. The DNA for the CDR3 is TGTGCCAGCAGCCCGGACAGGGGGCGATACAATGAGCAGTTCTTC.

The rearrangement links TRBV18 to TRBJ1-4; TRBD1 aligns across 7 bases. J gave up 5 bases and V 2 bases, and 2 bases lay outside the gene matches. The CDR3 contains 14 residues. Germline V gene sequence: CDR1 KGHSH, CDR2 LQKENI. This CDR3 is CASSPNRGNEKLFF. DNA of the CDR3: TGTGCCAGCTCACCAAACAGGGGAAATGAAAAACTGTTTTTT.

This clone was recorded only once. The CDR3 spells CASSPRQLSGANVLTF. CDR3 sequence (DNA): TGTGCCAGCAGTCCGCGACAACTCTCTGGGGCCAACGTCCTGACTTTC. V gene TRBV2 combines with J gene TRBJ2-6; D unresolved. This CDR3 is built from 16 residues. The germline gives CDR1 SNHLY, CDR2 FYNNEI. The ends were cut back, 5 bases at V and 0 bases at J, with 11 bases in the middle.

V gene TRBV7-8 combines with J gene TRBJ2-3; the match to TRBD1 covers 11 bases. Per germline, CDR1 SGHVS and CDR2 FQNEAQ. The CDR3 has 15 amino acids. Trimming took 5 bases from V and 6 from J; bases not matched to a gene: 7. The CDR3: CASSPGQGALDTQYF. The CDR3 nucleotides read TGTGCCAGCAGCCCCGGACAGGGGGCTTTGGATACGCAGTATTTT.

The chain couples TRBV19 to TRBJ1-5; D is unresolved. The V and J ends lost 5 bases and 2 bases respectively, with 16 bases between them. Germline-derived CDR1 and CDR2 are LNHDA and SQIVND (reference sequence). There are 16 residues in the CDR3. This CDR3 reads CASSLPPGSGNQPQHF. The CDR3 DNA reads TGTGCCAGTAGTTTACCCCCGGGTAGCGGCAATCAGCCCCAGCATTTT.

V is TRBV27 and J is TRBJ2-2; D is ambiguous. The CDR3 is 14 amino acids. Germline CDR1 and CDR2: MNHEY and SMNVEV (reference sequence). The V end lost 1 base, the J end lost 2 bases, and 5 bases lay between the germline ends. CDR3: CASSLLLNTGELFF. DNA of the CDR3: TGTGCCAGCAGTTTATTACTTAACACCGGGGAGCTGTTTTTT.

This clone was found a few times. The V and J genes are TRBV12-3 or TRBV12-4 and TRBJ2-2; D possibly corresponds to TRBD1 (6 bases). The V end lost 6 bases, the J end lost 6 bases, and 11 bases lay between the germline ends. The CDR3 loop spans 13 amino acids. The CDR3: CASSHRVPGELFF. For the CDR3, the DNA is TGTGCCAGCAGCCACAGGGTGCCCGGGGAGCTGTTTTTT.

As DNA, the CDR3 is TGTGCTAGTGGTTTTGACAGGGGGAACACTGAAGCTTTCTTT. Translation: CASGFDRGNTEAFF. The chain carries TRBV12-5 and TRBJ1-1; TRBD1 matches at 8 bases. After removal of 3 bases from V and 1 base from J, the junction contained 1 base not matched to a gene. CDR1 and CDR2 from the germline V gene are LGHNT and FRNRAP. This CDR3 comprises 14 residues.

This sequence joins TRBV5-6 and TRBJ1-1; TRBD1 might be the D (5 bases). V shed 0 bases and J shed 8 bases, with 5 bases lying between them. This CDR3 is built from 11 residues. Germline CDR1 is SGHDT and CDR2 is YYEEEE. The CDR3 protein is CASSLDREAFF. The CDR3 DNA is TGTGCCAGCAGCTTGGACAGGGAAGCTTTCTTT. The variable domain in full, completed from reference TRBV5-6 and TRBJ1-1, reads DAGVTQSPTHLIKTRGQQVTLRCSPKSGHDTVSWYQQALGQGPQFIFQYYEEEERQRGNFPDRFSGHQFPNYSSELNVNALLLGDSALYLCASSLDREAFFGQGTRLTVV.

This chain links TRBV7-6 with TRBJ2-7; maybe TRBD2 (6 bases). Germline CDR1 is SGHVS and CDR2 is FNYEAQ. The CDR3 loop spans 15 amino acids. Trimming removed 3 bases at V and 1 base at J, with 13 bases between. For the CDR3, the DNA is TGTGCCAGCAGCTTGTTGCGGGGCCCTTCCTACGAGCAGTACTTC. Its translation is CASSLLRGPSYEQYF.

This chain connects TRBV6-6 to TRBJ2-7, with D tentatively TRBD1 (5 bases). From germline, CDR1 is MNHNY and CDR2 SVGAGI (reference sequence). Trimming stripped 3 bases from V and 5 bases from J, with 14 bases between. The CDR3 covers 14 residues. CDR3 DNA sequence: TGTGCCAGCAGTTATAAGCAGGGAAGCAACGAGCAGTACTTC. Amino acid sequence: CASSYKQGSNEQYF.

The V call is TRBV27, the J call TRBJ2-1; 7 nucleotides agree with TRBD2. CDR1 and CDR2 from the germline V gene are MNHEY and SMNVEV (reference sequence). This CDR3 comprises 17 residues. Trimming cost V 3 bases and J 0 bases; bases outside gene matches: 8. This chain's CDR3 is CASSFKFRGDSYNEQFF. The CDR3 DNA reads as TGTGCCAGCAGTTTCAAGTTTCGGGGGGACTCCTACAATGAGCAGTTCTTC.

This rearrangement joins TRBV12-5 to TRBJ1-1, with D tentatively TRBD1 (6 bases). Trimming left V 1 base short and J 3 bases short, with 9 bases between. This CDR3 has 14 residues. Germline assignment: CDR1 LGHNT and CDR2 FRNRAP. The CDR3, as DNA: TGTGCTAGTGGTTTGGGGGGACACTACACTGAAGCTTTCTTT. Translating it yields CASGLGGHYTEAFF.

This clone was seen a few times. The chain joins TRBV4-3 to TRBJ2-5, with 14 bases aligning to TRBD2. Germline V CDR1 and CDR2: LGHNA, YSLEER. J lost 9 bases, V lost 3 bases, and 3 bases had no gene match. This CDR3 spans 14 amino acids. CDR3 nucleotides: TGCGCCAGCAGCCAGGGACTAGCGGGGGAGGCCCAGTACTTC. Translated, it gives CASSQGLAGEAQYF.

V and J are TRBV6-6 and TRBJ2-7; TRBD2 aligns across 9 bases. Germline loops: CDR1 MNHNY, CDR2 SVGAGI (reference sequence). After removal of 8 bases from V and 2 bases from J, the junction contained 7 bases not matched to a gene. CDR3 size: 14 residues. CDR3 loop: CASGPAGGPYEQYF. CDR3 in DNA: TGTGCCAGCGGACCAGCGGGGGGCCCCTACGAGCAGTACTTC.

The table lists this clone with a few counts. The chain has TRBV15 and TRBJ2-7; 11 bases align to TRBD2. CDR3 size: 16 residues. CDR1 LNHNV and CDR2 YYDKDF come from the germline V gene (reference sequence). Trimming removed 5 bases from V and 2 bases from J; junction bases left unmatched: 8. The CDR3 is CATSFYGTSGAYEQYF. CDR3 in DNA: TGTGCCACCAGCTTTTATGGGACTAGCGGTGCCTACGAGCAGTACTTC. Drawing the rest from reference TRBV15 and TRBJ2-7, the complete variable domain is DAMVIQNPRYQVTQFGKPVTLSCSQTLNHNVMYWYQQKSSQAPKLLFHYYDKDFNNEADTPDNFQSRRPNTSFCFLDIRSPGLGDTAMYLCATSFYGTSGAYEQYFGPGTRLTVT.

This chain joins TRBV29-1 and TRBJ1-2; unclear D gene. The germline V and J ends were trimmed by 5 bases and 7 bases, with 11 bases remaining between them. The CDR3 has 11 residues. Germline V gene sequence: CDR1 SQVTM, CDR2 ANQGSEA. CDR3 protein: CSVFSEAGYTF. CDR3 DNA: TGCAGCGTTTTCTCAGAGGCTGGCTACACCTTC. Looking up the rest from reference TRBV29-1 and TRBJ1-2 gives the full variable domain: SAVISQKPSRDICQRGTSLTIQCQVDSQVTMMFWYRQQPGQSLTLIATANQGSEATYESGFVIDKFPISRPNLTFSTLTVSNMSPEDSSIYLCSVFSEAGYTFGSGTRLTVV.

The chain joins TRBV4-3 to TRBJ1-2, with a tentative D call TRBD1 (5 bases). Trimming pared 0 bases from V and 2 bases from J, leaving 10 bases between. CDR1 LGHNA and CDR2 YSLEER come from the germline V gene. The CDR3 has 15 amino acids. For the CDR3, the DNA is TGCGCCAGCAGCCAAGATTCAGGGATGAACTATGGCTACACCTTC. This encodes CASSQDSGMNYGYTF.

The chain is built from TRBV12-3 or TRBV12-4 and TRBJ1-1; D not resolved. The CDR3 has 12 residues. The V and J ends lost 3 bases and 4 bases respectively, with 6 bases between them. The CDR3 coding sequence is TGTGCCAGCAGTTTTGGCAGCACTGAAGCTTTCTTT. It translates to CASSFGSTEAFF.

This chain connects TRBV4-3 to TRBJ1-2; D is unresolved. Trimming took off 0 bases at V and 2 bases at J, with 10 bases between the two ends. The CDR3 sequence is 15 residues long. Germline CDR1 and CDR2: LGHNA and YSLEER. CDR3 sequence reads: CASSQDVQLNYGYTF. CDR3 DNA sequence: TGCGCCAGCAGCCAAGATGTACAGCTCAACTATGGCTACACCTTC.

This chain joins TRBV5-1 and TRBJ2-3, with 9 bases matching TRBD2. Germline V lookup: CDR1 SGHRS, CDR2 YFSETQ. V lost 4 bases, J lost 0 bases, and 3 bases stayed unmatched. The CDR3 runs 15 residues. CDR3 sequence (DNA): TGCGCCAGCAGCCAGGGACTAGCCAGCACAGATACGCAGTATTTT. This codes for CASSQGLASTDTQYF.